The 12 T cell receptor beta chains below come from one sample, sequenced in a study of blood T cell repertoires in COVID-19. The data were produced by immunoSEQ multiplex PCR, yet TCRdb's version contains in-frame clones alone and is incomplete. The sample has around 97,000 clones; 88% are singletons. The sequenced sample consisted of peripheral blood. These TCRs come from a human donor in a cohort sampled during active COVID-19.

The rearrangement joins TRBV20-1 to TRBJ1-6, with D unclear. The germline V and J ends were trimmed by 2 bases and 15 bases, with 11 bases remaining between them. The CDR3 has 11 amino acids. Germline V gives CDR1 DFQATT, CDR2 SNEGSKA (reference sequence). As DNA, the CDR3 is TGCAGTGCTAGAAGAGGGCAGATCCTCCACTTT. Its translation is CSARRGQILHF.

This clone was recorded a few times. This chain links TRBV7-9 with TRBJ1-2, with TRBD1 matching over 9 bases. The ends lost 4 bases at V and 5 bases at J; junction bases unmatched: 5. The length of the CDR3 is 14 residues. Germline V gene sequence: CDR1 SEHNR, CDR2 FQNEAQ (reference sequence). The CDR3 protein is CASSYGQGWYGYTF. The CDR3 nucleotides read TGTGCCAGCAGCTACGGACAGGGGTGGTATGGCTACACCTTC.

This clone has only a few counts. The chain couples TRBV28 to TRBJ1-2; unclear D gene. Germline-derived CDR1 and CDR2 are MDHEN and SYDVKM. The V end lost 10 bases, the J end lost 7 bases, and 13 bases lay between the germline ends. The length of the CDR3 is 11 residues. The CDR3 region is CATLFGSGYTF. CDR3 DNA: TGTGCCACCCTGTTCGGTTCTGGCTACACCTTC.

V gene TRBV2 combines with J gene TRBJ2-2; 8 bases line up with TRBD1. This CDR3 comprises 15 residues. Unmatched junction bases numbered 7, after V lost 2 bases and J lost 8 bases. Germline CDR1 reads SNHLY; CDR2 reads FYNNEI. CDR3 residues: CASSERGQDRGELFF. In DNA form, the CDR3 reads TGTGCCAGCAGTGAACGGGGACAGGACCGGGGGGAGCTGTTTTTT.

The V gene is TRBV28, the J gene TRBJ1-1; no clear D. There are 15 residues in the CDR3. V was cut by 10 bases and J by 1 base, with 19 bases left in between. Germline V lookup: CDR1 MDHEN, CDR2 SYDVKM. DNA of the CDR3: TGTGCCATCCTACCGTGGCGGCGGGGGAACACTGAAGCTTTCTTT. It is translated as CAILPWRRGNTEAFF.

The chain couples TRBV5-1 to TRBJ2-1, with 10 bases identical to TRBD1. Germline loops: CDR1 SGHRS, CDR2 YFSETQ. The ends lost 7 bases at V and 2 bases at J; junction bases unmatched: 3. CDR3 length: 14 amino acids. The DNA for the CDR3 is TGCGCCAGCGGAGGACAGGGGGCCTACAATGAGCAGTTCTTC. Translating it yields CASGGQGAYNEQFF.

The chain is built from TRBV4-1 and TRBJ2-3; 10 positions agree with TRBD1. The CDR3 extends over 15 amino acids. Germline V lookup: CDR1 MGHRA, CDR2 YSYEKL. The V segment lost 0 bases and the J segment 5 bases; nucleotides outside the gene matches: 2. The DNA for the CDR3 is TGCGCCAGCAGCCAAGACGACAGGGGGCTAGATACGCAGTATTTT. This sequence encodes CASSQDDRGLDTQYF.

The chain links TRBV30 to TRBJ1-2; tentatively, D is TRBD1 (6 bases). This CDR3 is built from 12 residues. Trimming pared 5 bases from V and 7 bases from J, leaving 14 bases between. The germline V gene encodes CDR1 GTSNPN and CDR2 SVGIG (reference sequence). CDR3 nucleotides: TGTGCCTGGGGGAACAGGGCAGCTGGCTACACCTTC. Its protein product is CAWGNRAAGYTF.

The V and J genes are TRBV19 and TRBJ2-3, with 9 bases lining up with TRBD1. Germline V gene lookup returns CDR1 LNHDA and CDR2 SQIVND (reference sequence). The CDR3 covers 15 residues. The V and J ends lost 5 bases and 5 bases, in that order; junction bases with no gene match: 8. This chain's CDR3 is CASSPDRGLGDTQYF. In DNA form, the CDR3 reads TGTGCCAGTAGTCCCGACAGGGGGTTAGGAGATACGCAGTATTTT. Together with reference TRBV19 and TRBJ2-3, the CDR3 gives the full variable domain: DGGITQSPKYLFRKEGQNVTLSCEQNLNHDAMYWYRQDPGQGLRLIYYSQIVNDFQKGDIAEGYSVSREKKESFPLTVTSAQKNPTAFYLCASSPDRGLGDTQYFGPGTRLTVL.

This clone was counted once. CDR3 loop: CASSSGGSYEQYF. CDR3 in DNA: TGTGCCAGCAGTTCAGGGGGGTCCTACGAGCAGTACTTC. The J gene is TRBJ2-7, the V gene TRBV5-6; D might be TRBD1 (7 bases). Germline CDR1 reads SGHDT; CDR2 reads YYEEEE. Trimming pared 5 bases from V and 1 base from J, leaving 10 bases between. The CDR3 contains 13 residues. Looking up the rest from reference TRBV5-6 and TRBJ2-7 gives the full variable domain: DAGVTQSPTHLIKTRGQQVTLRCSPKSGHDTVSWYQQALGQGPQFIFQYYEEEERQRGNFPDRFSGHQFPNYSSELNVNALLLGDSALYLCASSSGGSYEQYFGPGTRLTVT.

V is TRBV7-2 and J is TRBJ2-7; D unresolved. Germline CDR1 SGHTA, CDR2 FQGNSA. V lost 1 base and J 0 bases, leaving 7 bases between the germline ends. The CDR3 loop spans 14 amino acids. CDR3 nucleotides: TGTGCCAGCAGCTTAGGCCACATCTCCTACGAGCAGTACTTC. Amino acids: CASSLGHISYEQYF. Full variable domain (rest looked up from reference TRBV7-2 and TRBJ2-7): GAGVSQSPSNKVTEKGKDVELRCDPISGHTALYWYRQSLGQGLEFLIYFQGNSAPDKSGLPSDRFSAERTGGSVSTLTIQRTQQEDSAVYLCASSLGHISYEQYFGPGTRLTVT.

J is TRBJ2-5 and V is TRBV10-1; 8 bases line up with TRBD1. Germline V gives CDR1 WNHNN, CDR2 SYGVQD (reference sequence). There are 20 residues in the CDR3. The trim removed 2 bases at V and 6 bases at J, leaving 23 bases unmatched. The CDR3 nucleotides read TGCGCCAGCAGTGAGCCCGAGGACAGGGAGCGTTCCCGGCCGGGGAAGACCCAGTACTTC. It specifies CASSEPEDRERSRPGKTQYF.